The 25 T cell receptor beta chains below come from one sample, sequenced in a study of control samples from healthy donors and cancer patients (dated by TCRdb to the early 2020s). Receptor libraries were prepared by the immunoSEQ multiplex PCR assay. Entries here come from immuneACCESS through TCRdb and include only in-frame sequences with V and J called. Some clones fail to appear in such tables; in the studies checked, an unresolved V gene covers under half of the shortfall, and the cause of the remainder is unknown. A total of just over 150,000 clones appear in this sample, approximately 94% of them only once. Around 9.3% of the sample is in the top ten clones. Input material: blood. All receptors come from a woman in her 40s in good health.

V usage is TRBV9 and J usage is TRBJ1-2; 8 bases match TRBD1. Germline V lookup: CDR1 SGDLS, CDR2 YYNGEE. The CDR3 runs to 15 residues. After removal of 0 bases from V and 8 bases from J, the junction contained 9 bases not matched to a gene. The DNA for the CDR3 is TGTGCCAGCAGCGTAGATCTGCAGGGGGCGGTGGGCTACACCTTC. It specifies CASSVDLQGAVGYTF. The full variable domain, in which reference TRBV9 and TRBJ1-2 provide the parts outside the CDR3, is DSGVTQTPKHLITATGQRVTLRCSPRSGDLSVYWYQQSLDQGLQFLIQYYNGEERAKGNILERFSAQQFPDLHSELNLSSLELGDSALYFCASSVDLQGAVGYTFGSGTRLTVV.

The chain couples TRBV5-4 to TRBJ2-5; the D gene is possibly TRBD1 (6 bases). CDR3 length equals 14 residues. With 4 bases removed from V and 0 bases from J, the gap between germline ends came to 10 bases. Germline CDR1 SGHNT, CDR2 YYREEE (reference sequence). The CDR3 region is CASSPGTNQETQYF. The CDR3 DNA is TGTGCCAGCAGCCCAGGGACAAACCAAGAGACCCAGTACTTC.

This CDR3 reads CASSLISDRNTEAFF. In DNA, the CDR3 is TGCGCCAGCAGCTTGATTTCGGACAGGAACACTGAAGCTTTCTTT. V is TRBV5-1 and J is TRBJ1-1, with a possible D match to TRBD1 (6 bases). Germline V gene sequence: CDR1 SGHRS, CDR2 YFSETQ. Trimming removed 1 base from V and 1 base from J, with 11 bases in between. The CDR3 totals 15 residues.

The V call is TRBV5-1, the J call TRBJ2-3; TRBD2 agrees at 11 bases. In germline, CDR1 is SGHRS, CDR2 YFSETQ. The V and J ends lost 0 bases and 6 bases, in that order; junction bases with no gene match: 6. The CDR3 is 16 amino acids. The CDR3, as DNA: TGCGCCAGCAGCTTGGGGCTAGCGGGGGGTTTGGATACGCAGTATTTT. This gives the protein CASSLGLAGGLDTQYF.

V usage is TRBV10-3 and J usage is TRBJ2-2, with D unresolved. Trimming cost V 2 bases and J 3 bases, with 7 bases left between them. There are 14 residues in the CDR3. Looked up from germline, CDR1 is ENHRY and CDR2 is SYGVKD. CDR3 sequence: CAISEASDTGELFF. CDR3 nucleotides: TGTGCCATCAGTGAGGCAAGCGACACCGGGGAGCTGTTTTTT.

Concerning this clone itself: Within the sample, other DNA sequences also encode this same CDR3. The chain joins TRBV18 to TRBJ1-4; D remains ambiguous. This CDR3 has 13 amino acids. Trimming removed 1 base at V and 4 bases at J, with 4 bases between. CDR1 is KGHSH and CDR2 is LQKENI in the germline V gene. The CDR3 DNA follows: TGTGCCAGCTCACCACAGGGTAATGAAAAACTGTTTTTT. Its protein is CASSPQGNEKLFF.

J is TRBJ2-1 and V is TRBV7-9; a weak D match, TRBD2 (8 bases). Looked up from germline, CDR1 is SEHNR and CDR2 is FQNEAQ (reference sequence). V lost 5 bases and J lost 2, with 16 bases in between. This CDR3 has 16 amino acids. This CDR3 is CASSRGGGRPYNEQFF. CDR3 bases: TGTGCCAGCAGCAGAGGGGGCGGGAGGCCCTACAATGAGCAGTTCTTC.

The chain joins TRBV19 to TRBJ1-5; D might be TRBD1 (6 bases). Trimming took 5 bases from V and 4 from J, leaving 12 bases between them. Germline V gene sequence: CDR1 LNHDA, CDR2 SQIVND (reference sequence). The CDR3 is 14 amino acids. The CDR3 region is CASSPTGQNQPQHF. The CDR3 DNA reads TGTGCCAGTAGTCCAACAGGGCAGAATCAGCCCCAGCATTTT.

This chain joins TRBV5-1 and TRBJ2-2; weak D call: TRBD1 (6 bases). In germline, CDR1 is SGHRS, CDR2 YFSETQ. The CDR3 totals 13 residues. V was cut by 4 bases and J by 5 bases, with 9 bases left in between. DNA for the CDR3: TGCGCCAGCAGCGATACAGGGACCGGGGAGCTGTTTTTT. It codes for CASSDTGTGELFF.

This chain joins TRBV30 and TRBJ1-5, with D unresolved. V was clipped by 2 bases and J by 6 bases, with 5 bases between them. This CDR3 region has 11 residues. CDR1 is GTSNPN and CDR2 is SVGIG in the germline V gene (reference sequence). CDR3 loop: CAWSNGQPQHF. For the CDR3, the DNA is TGTGCCTGGAGTAATGGTCAGCCCCAGCATTTT.

The gene calls are TRBV23-1 and TRBJ2-1, with no clear D. TRBV23-1 is annotated as an ORF whose role is uncertain. The CDR3 covers 11 residues. V was cut by 4 bases and J by 5 bases, with 3 bases left in between. DNA for the CDR3: TGCGCCAGCAGTCCTGACAATGAGCAGTTCTTC. It codes for CASSPDNEQFF.

This sequence joins TRBV10-1 and TRBJ2-5; TRBD2 matches 9 bases. The ends lost 0 bases at V and 5 bases at J; junction bases unmatched: 4. The V gene's germline CDR1 is WNHNN and CDR2 SYGVQD (reference sequence). There are 15 residues in the CDR3. CDR3 DNA sequence: TGCGCCAGCAGTGAGTCGACTAGCGGCGAGGAGACCCAGTACTTC. It specifies CASSESTSGEETQYF.

The gene calls are TRBV5-1 and TRBJ1-4, with 10 bases aligning to TRBD1. The V gene's germline CDR1 is SGHRS and CDR2 YFSETQ. The CDR3 is 16 residues long. Unmatched junction bases numbered 7, after V lost 0 bases and J lost 8 bases. The CDR3 loop is CASSLGETGGAEKLFF. The CDR3 DNA is TGCGCCAGCAGCTTGGGAGAGACAGGGGGCGCGGAAAAACTGTTTTTT.

As to this clone: Other DNA sequences in this specimen translate into the identical CDR3. CDR3 nucleotide sequence: TGCAGCGTTGTTCGGCCGTTGAACACTGAAGCTTTCTTT. It yields the protein CSVVRPLNTEAFF. The V call is TRBV29-1, the J call TRBJ1-1; D remains ambiguous. The CDR3 is 13 residues long. Trimming shortened V by 4 bases and J by 0 bases, and 9 bases separated the two germline ends. CDR1 is SQVTM and CDR2 is ANQGSEA in the germline V gene.

In DNA, the CDR3 is TGTGCCAGCAGCCAAACTAGCGGCAACACAGATACGCAGTATTTT. This encodes CASSQTSGNTDTQYF. The chain is built from TRBV7-2 and TRBJ2-3; 8 bases fit TRBD2. The CDR3 is 15 amino acids. Trimming at V came to 5 bases and at J to 2 bases, leaving 6 bases not matched to a gene. The V gene's germline CDR1 is SGHTA and CDR2 FQGNSA.

The V gene is TRBV5-1, the J gene TRBJ1-1, with 7 bases fitting TRBD1. Germline values: CDR1 SGHRS, CDR2 YFSETQ. This CDR3 is 14 amino acids long. The V segment lost 2 bases and the J segment 3 bases; nucleotides outside the gene matches: 4. In DNA, the CDR3 is TGCGCCAGCAGCTTTCCAACAGGGGACACTGAAGCTTTCTTT. Translation gives CASSFPTGDTEAFF.

V and J are TRBV5-1 and TRBJ2-7; D tentatively reads TRBD1 or TRBD2 (5 bases each). This CDR3 has 12 residues. Germline CDR1 SGHRS, CDR2 YFSETQ. The V and J ends lost 0 bases and 12 bases respectively, with 13 bases between them. CDR3 region: CASSLEGPPVYF. The CDR3 DNA sequence: TGCGCCAGCAGCTTGGAGGGACCGCCAGTGTACTTC.

The chain is built from TRBV29-1 and TRBJ2-5, with 10 positions matching TRBD2. The trim removed 6 bases at V and 4 bases at J, leaving 2 bases unmatched. Looked up from germline, CDR1 is SQVTM and CDR2 is ANQGSEA. The CDR3 totals 12 residues. As DNA, the CDR3 is TGCAGCGTCCCTAGCGGGGGAGAGACCCAGTACTTC. Its protein is CSVPSGGETQYF.

The chain uses TRBV9 and TRBJ2-7; weak D call: TRBD1 (5 bases). The germline CDR1 and CDR2 sequences are SGDLS and YYNGEE. CDR3 size: 15 residues. V was cut by 0 bases and J by 1 base, with 11 bases left in between. The CDR3 DNA reads TGTGCCAGCAGCGTAGACATAGGGGCGTCCTACGAGCAGTACTTC. Translation gives CASSVDIGASYEQYF.

This clone came up once. The V gene is TRBV19, the J gene TRBJ2-7, with D maybe TRBD1 (7 bases). Trimming cost V 6 bases and J 3 bases, with 9 bases left between them. Germline CDR1 reads LNHDA; CDR2 reads SQIVND (reference sequence). The CDR3 totals 12 residues. The CDR3: CASSRGDYEQYF. CDR3 nucleotide sequence: TGTGCCAGTAGCAGGGGGGACTACGAGCAGTACTTC.

The CDR3 DNA is TGTGCCAGCAGTCGAGAACCACAAAGGGGGGGCTACACCTTC. Protein sequence: CASSREPQRGGYTF. V and J are TRBV4-2 and TRBJ1-2; D possibly corresponds to TRBD1 (6 bases). The CDR3 spans 14 residues. Deletions cut 6 bases from V and 8 bases from J, with 19 bases between. Germline lookup yields CDR1 LGHNA and CDR2 YNFKEQ.

This clone was observed a single time. J is TRBJ1-2 and V is TRBV5-6, with D unclear. The V and J ends lost 4 bases and 4 bases respectively, with 11 bases between them. Germline values: CDR1 SGHDT, CDR2 YYEEEE. CDR3 length: 13 residues. The CDR3 DNA reads as TGTGCCAGCAGCCCCGCGCAGTCCTATGGCTACACCTTC. Its protein is CASSPAQSYGYTF.

The chain links TRBV25-1 to TRBJ2-1, with unresolved D. With 3 bases removed from V and 3 bases from J, the gap between germline ends came to 0 bases. This CDR3 spans 11 amino acids. The germline gives CDR1 MGHDK, CDR2 SYGVNS. CDR3 sequence: CASSDYNEQFF. In DNA form, the CDR3 reads TGTGCCAGCAGTGACTACAATGAGCAGTTCTTC.

V gene TRBV7-2 combines with J gene TRBJ1-2, with D possibly being TRBD1 (5 bases). Trimming removed 1 base from V and 0 bases from J, with 15 bases in between. The V gene's germline CDR1 is SGHTA and CDR2 FQGNSA. The CDR3 is made up of 17 amino acids. The chain's CDR3 is CASSLGGYLDTNYGYTF. CDR3 nucleotide sequence: TGTGCCAGCAGCTTAGGGGGCTATCTCGACACTAACTATGGCTACACCTTC.

Concerning this clone itself: The sample carries other DNA sequences with the same CDR3. The chain joins TRBV7-9 to TRBJ2-2; D is unclear. The germline V and J ends were trimmed by 1 base and 3 bases, with 3 bases remaining between them. The CDR3 sequence is 13 residues long. CDR1 and CDR2 (germline): SEHNR, FQNEAQ (reference sequence). The CDR3 protein is CASSLVDTGELFF. CDR3 DNA sequence: TGTGCCAGCAGCTTAGTCGACACCGGGGAGCTGTTTTTT.